This TCR beta chain appears in the sequencing data of a study of tumor-infiltrating lymphocytes in primary liver carcinoma. General study findings and limits: Tumor-adjacent and tumor-blood pairs shared a smaller degree of overlap than tumor region pairs.

This clonotype was detected once. Its antigen is undetermined. Co-extraction of both nucleic acids (RNA and DNA) used roughly 20-33 mg of unsorted bulk tissue. Surgical resection served as treatment for the primary liver carcinoma of these patients. The patients carried chronic HBV infection and had received no treatment. Germline CDR1 is MDHEN and CDR2 is SYDVKM. V was clipped by 6 bases and J by 1 base; unmatched bases: 2. CDR3 size: 14 residues. The authors made TCR beta cDNA from around 500 ng total RNA with a constant-region primer. Three rounds of nested multiplex PCR with slightly modified ARM-PCR produced TCR beta libraries. A C-beta reverse primer and TRBV1-TRBV30 forward primers served in each of the first two PCR rounds, at approximately 10 cycles apiece. TCRdb used MiXCR to reprocess the multiplex PCR reads, holding one entry per CDR3 protein. The data contain some 120,000 distinct CDR3 sequences, approximately 64% of them seen just once; the ten biggest clones take up about 8%.

The sequence derives from a woman aged 55-70 years with primary liver carcinoma and hepatitis B virus infection. This chain joins TRBV28 and TRBJ2-7, with 11 positions matching TRBD2. The source material was liver tumor tissue from sampling region 3. Described subset: tumor region T3, left-lateral pole. The DNA of the CDR3 is TGTGCCAGCAGGAGACTAGCGGGATCCTACGAGCAGTACTTC. As protein: CASRRLAGSYEQYF.